One sample yielded the 13 T cell receptor beta chains listed below, sequenced in a study of prognosis after radiotherapy for stage I lung cancer. Researchers used two-round multiplex PCR to amplify TCR beta CDR3 starting from genomic DNA. For every TRBV and TRBJ gene, a specific primer was used in first-round PCR. TCRdb called the multiplex PCR reads again in MiXCR, with one record for every CDR3 protein. The profile covers roughly 25,000 distinct CDR3 sequences, with approximately 31% appearing a single time and 35% to 45% taken by the ten largest. This sample comprised PBMCs, obtained before or after stereotactic body radiation therapy (not recorded which). The receptors here all came from a donor over 45 with non-small cell lung cancer.

This clonotype has at least ten counts. The chain uses TRBV30 and TRBJ1-3; D ambiguous. Germline V lookup: CDR1 GTSNPN, CDR2 SVGIG (reference sequence). The CDR3 extends over 12 amino acids. The V end was cut by 4 bases, the J end by 2 bases, with 6 bases between. CDR3 sequence (DNA): TGTGCCTGGAAAAAAGCTGGAAACACCATATATTTT. This codes for CAWKKAGNTIYF.

Remarks on this clonotype: Being one base from a much bigger clone, this may be a read error. J is TRBJ1-1 and V is TRBV20-1; possible D gene TRBD1, 5 bases. Germline V gene sequence: CDR1 DFQATT, CDR2 SNEGSKA (reference sequence). This CDR3 contains 12 residues. The CDR3 here is CSAKGSGTEDFF. CDR3 coding DNA: TGCAGTGCCAAGGGGTCAGGCACTGAAGATTTCTTT.

Sample share makes this clonotype medium-sized. The chain uses TRBV6-2 or TRBV6-3 and TRBJ2-1, with D possibly TRBD2 on 6 matching bases. Germline assignment: CDR1 MNHEY and CDR2 SVGEGT. The CDR3 runs to 15 residues. Trimming pared 4 bases from V and 6 bases from J, leaving 16 bases between. The CDR3 nucleotides are TGTGCCAGCAGTTCACGTCTGGGGGGAGCCAATGAGCAGTTCTTC. As protein: CASSSRLGGANEQFF.

The chain links TRBV6-2 or TRBV6-3 to TRBJ1-3, with D unclear. Trimming cost V 7 bases and J 4 bases, with 14 bases left between them. The germline V gene encodes CDR1 MNHEY and CDR2 SVGEGT. CDR3 length equals 14 residues. In DNA form, the CDR3 reads TGTGCCAGCACTTCCGGTTTAGAAGGAAACACCATATATTTT. Translation: CASTSGLEGNTIYF.

The table lists this clonotype with many counts. The chain recombines TRBV10-3 with TRBJ1-4; D not certain. The CDR3 is made up of 13 amino acids. Germline V gene sequence: CDR1 ENHRY, CDR2 SYGVKD. The CDR3 sequence is CASKSGTNEKLFF. CDR3 nucleotides: TGTGCTAGCAAATCGGGTACTAATGAAAAACTGTTTTTT.

The chain combines TRBV2 with TRBJ2-4; TRBD1 aligns across 8 bases. Germline assignment: CDR1 SNHLY and CDR2 FYNNEI. This CDR3 has 16 amino acids. The ends lost 5 bases at V and 7 bases at J; junction bases unmatched: 13. CDR3 coding DNA: TGTGCCAGCAGTACTGTTTACAGGGGGTTGCGGAACATTCAGTACTTC. This gives the protein CASSTVYRGLRNIQYF.

This chain connects TRBV6-2 or TRBV6-3 to TRBJ2-7, with 8 positions matching TRBD2. Germline CDR1 MNHEY, CDR2 SVGEGT. The CDR3 totals 17 residues. J gave up 6 bases and V 5 bases, and 18 bases lay outside the gene matches. In nucleotides, the CDR3 is TGTGCCAGCAGTCCTCGAACGGGACTAGGGGGATGGGGCGAGCAGTACTTC. This translates into CASSPRTGLGGWGEQYF.

In this sample, this clonotype turned up many times. The chain combines TRBV5-1 with TRBJ1-2; TRBD1 might be the D (5 bases). This CDR3 has 14 residues. Trimming stripped 0 bases from V and 5 bases from J, with 11 bases between. CDR1 and CDR2 from the germline V gene are SGHRS and YFSETQ. The chain's CDR3 is CASSLDEGRYGYTF. Written as DNA, the CDR3 is TGCGCCAGCAGCTTGGATGAGGGACGGTATGGCTACACCTTC.

This clonotype was picked up many times. The rearrangement uses TRBV28 and TRBJ2-5; D tentatively fits TRBD1 or TRBD2 (5 bases each). Germline V gene lookup returns CDR1 MDHEN and CDR2 SYDVKM. The CDR3 loop spans 14 amino acids. Trimming shortened V by 2 bases and J by 4 bases, and 11 bases separated the two germline ends. The CDR3 DNA is TGTGCCAGCAGTTTAACGGCAGGGAGAGAGACCCAGTACTTC. It codes for CASSLTAGRETQYF.

This clonotype was observed many times. V usage is TRBV10-2 and J usage is TRBJ2-2; D possibly corresponds to TRBD1 (5 bases). This CDR3 spans 14 amino acids. CDR1 and CDR2 from the germline V gene are WSHSY and SAAADI. The V end was cut by 8 bases, the J end by 3 bases, with 13 bases between. For the CDR3, the DNA is TGCGCCAGCGGCAGGGTATTGGACACCGGGGAGCTGTTTTTT. As protein: CASGRVLDTGELFF.

The sample holds many counts of this clonotype. The chain is built from TRBV30 and TRBJ2-5, with 7 bases that match TRBD1. Germline loops: CDR1 GTSNPN, CDR2 SVGIG (reference sequence). The CDR3 sequence is 15 residues long. V lost 5 bases to trimming and J lost 2 bases; unmatched junction nucleotides: 11. In DNA, the CDR3 is TGTGCCTGGGAAACAGGGGACAGTGGGCAAGAGACCCAGTACTTC. The encoded protein is CAWETGDSGQETQYF.

In its sample, this clonotype was seen many times. The chain employs TRBV12-3 or TRBV12-4 and TRBJ1-2; D is uncertain. Deletions cut 5 bases from V and 3 bases from J, with 4 bases between. This CDR3 is built from 11 residues. CDR3 loop: CASSLHYGYTF. CDR3 coding DNA: TGTGCCAGCAGTCTGCACTATGGCTACACCTTC.

This clonotype appeared many times. The rearrangement uses TRBV27 and TRBJ2-2; 9 bases map to TRBD1. From germline, CDR1 is MNHEY and CDR2 SMNVEV (reference sequence). The CDR3 is 15 residues long. J was trimmed by 8 bases and V by 6 bases; bases with no gene match: 10. The DNA for the CDR3 is TGTGCCAGCAGGCCTGGACAGGGGATACCGGGGGAGCTGTTTTTT. This gives the protein CASRPGQGIPGELFF.